Listed below are T cell receptor beta chains from one sample, sequenced in a study of CD8 T cells in Susac syndrome. TCRdb redid the calling of the immunoSEQ multiplex PCR reads with MiXCR, one entry per CDR3 protein. The sample includes 200,000 or so distinct CDR3 sequences, under 97% seen only once; the top ten take approximately 0.088%. The sequencing input was CD4+ T cells from PBMCs. The receptors shown here come from a human donor with multiple sclerosis. Both conserved end residues are trimmed from each CDR3. Fields, in order: V gene, J gene, CDR3 protein.

TRBV30	TRBJ2-3	AWSAGGTSGGADTQY
TRBV29-1	TRBJ2-2	SVRDTNTGELF
TRBV28	TRBJ2-7	ASSSGTGYYEQY
TRBV7-9	TRBJ2-2	ASSFWGNTGELF
TRBV29-1	TRBJ2-7	SVSIGGSSYEQY
TRBV3-1	TRBJ2-1	ASSLPGQRSWDEQF
TRBV1	TRBJ2-6	TSSQEAGVNSGANVLT
TRBV7-8	TRBJ2-5	ASSQSAASGAQETQY
TRBV29-1	TRBJ2-3	SVEERGRLFDTQY
TRBV20-1	TRBJ1-6	SAGDSPLH
TRBV18	TRBJ1-5	ASSPSGKPGDQPQH
TRBV7-2	TRBJ2-1	ASSLPLVAHEQF
TRBV29-1	TRBJ2-7	SVRWTGGYEQY
TRBV20-1	TRBJ1-4	SARHTLGKKLF
TRBV4-2	TRBJ2-1	ASSRGPNLGFSNEQF
TRBV20-1	TRBJ2-2	SAASGGPTGELF
TRBV12-5	TRBJ2-3	ASGLTSSGFTDTQY
TRBV24-1	TRBJ2-7	ATSQGGRRVRKQY
TRBV30	TRBJ1-2	AWSGGSYGYT
TRBV27	TRBJ1-2	ASSYISPGQGSGYT
TRBV7-2	TRBJ1-1	ASSWTGRTEAF
TRBV6-2/TRBV6-3	TRBJ1-6	ASSYGGINSPLH
TRBV20-1	TRBJ1-5	SQGAPNQPQH
TRBV12-5	TRBJ1-4	ASGFGRDNEKLF
TRBV20-1	TRBJ2-1	SAPPGQGSYNEQF
TRBV18	TRBJ2-5	ASSPPNQETQY
TRBV7-9	TRBJ2-7	ASSFSGGSSYEQY
TRBV20-1	TRBJ2-3	SARDPRTGTDTQY
TRBV11-2	TRBJ2-1	ASSLGPGQIAGEQF
TRBV7-9	TRBJ2-1	ASRDVQNEQF
TRBV29-1	TRBJ2-1	SVEWTGHYNEQF
TRBV19	TRBJ2-7	ASSIRVQGASYEQY
TRBV29-1	TRBJ1-1	SAWDLPGNTEAF
TRBV12-3/TRBV12-4	TRBJ1-1	ASSFDPWNTEAF
TRBV20-1	TRBJ2-5	SAGPSSVGQETQY
TRBV6-5	TRBJ2-1	ASSYKLAGGFEQF